These 10 T cell receptor beta chains share one sample of origin, sequenced in a study of CD8+ T cells in alopecia areata. Reverse transcribed after extraction, RNA yielded cDNA as the sequencing template. Assay: immunoSEQ multiplex PCR; the TCRdb copy retains only in-frame clones and omits some. The sample holds more than 150,000 clones; 45% to 60% are singletons and the top ten take about a tenth. Treatment indicated: oral pan-JAK inhibitor, 5-10 mg twice daily. Sequences were derived from CD8+ T cells sorted from blood, sampled around week 54, from a patient treated with tofacitinib. The receptors were sampled from a human donor with alopecia areata.

This chain joins TRBV6-5 and TRBJ1-2; TRBD1 matches at 8 bases. Germline V gene lookup returns CDR1 MNHEY and CDR2 SVGAGI. V was pared by 0 bases and J by 5 bases, with 2 bases of the junction left unmatched. CDR3 size: 14 residues. As DNA, the CDR3 is TGTGCCAGCAGTTACTCGGACAGGGATTATGGCTACACCTTC. It translates to CASSYSDRDYGYTF.

The table lists this clone with a few counts. V and J are TRBV6-5 and TRBJ1-5; D possibly corresponds to TRBD1 (5 bases). Per the germline V gene, CDR1 is MNHEY and CDR2 is SVGAGI. The CDR3 has 14 amino acids. The ends were cut back, 7 bases at V and 1 base at J, with 11 bases in the middle. CDR3 region: CASNPGGSNQPQHF. DNA of the CDR3: TGTGCCAGCAACCCGGGGGGGAGCAATCAGCCCCAGCATTTT.

The chain uses TRBV5-6 and TRBJ2-7; 8 bases fit TRBD2. This CDR3 is 15 amino acids long. Germline CDR1 and CDR2: SGHDT and YYEEEE. V lost 4 bases to trimming and J lost 2 bases; unmatched junction nucleotides: 8. CDR3 nucleotides: TGTGCCAGCAGCGGTCACGGGCGGGGGGCCTACGAGCAGTACTTC. This sequence encodes CASSGHGRGAYEQYF.

The chain joins TRBV13 to TRBJ1-1; unclear D gene. V lost 1 base and J 1 base, leaving 4 bases between the germline ends. This CDR3 contains 13 residues. Germline assignment: CDR1 PRHDT and CDR2 FYEKMQ (reference sequence). The CDR3 protein is CASSLAKNTEAFF. CDR3 DNA sequence: TGTGCCAGCAGCTTAGCTAAGAACACTGAAGCTTTCTTT.

This clone was recorded a few times. V is TRBV6-5 and J is TRBJ2-7, with no clear D. The CDR3 has 15 residues. The V end lost 2 bases, the J end lost 2 bases, and 13 bases lay between the germline ends. CDR1 and CDR2 (germline): MNHEY, SVGAGI. The CDR3, as DNA: TGTGCCAGCAGTTACGGTCTAGATCCCGCCTACGAGCAGTACTTC. Encoded protein: CASSYGLDPAYEQYF.

This clone has just one count. Here the CDR3 DNA reads TGTGCCAGTACGTTAAGTAGCAATCAGCCCCAGCATTTT. This gives the protein CASTLSSNQPQHF. The V call is TRBV19, the J call TRBJ1-5; D remains unclear. CDR1 is LNHDA, CDR2 SQIVND, per germline (reference sequence). This CDR3 has 13 residues. Between the trimmed V and J ends, which lost 7 bases and 0 bases, there was a span of 7 bases.

The chain couples TRBV4-3 to TRBJ1-5; possibly TRBD1 for D (5 bases). Germline loops: CDR1 LGHNA, CDR2 YSLEER. This CDR3 is built from 16 residues. The V end lost 1 base, the J end lost 4 bases, and 14 bases lay between the germline ends. The CDR3 loop reads CASSQVWGSSNQPQHF. CDR3 sequence (DNA): TGCGCCAGCAGCCAAGTTTGGGGGTCCTCAAATCAGCCCCAGCATTTT.

The chain employs TRBV5-6 and TRBJ1-2; D unresolved. The CDR3 spans 12 residues. Between the trimmed V and J ends, which lost 2 bases and 6 bases, there was a span of 8 bases. From germline, CDR1 is SGHDT and CDR2 YYEEEE. The CDR3 DNA reads as TGTGCCAGCAGCTTAGGAGTGGATGGCTACACCTTC. Amino acid sequence: CASSLGVDGYTF.

The chain employs TRBV25-1 and TRBJ1-2; 7 bases are shared with TRBD1. Germline V gene data show CDR1 as MGHDK and CDR2 as SYGVNS. There are 15 residues in the CDR3. The J segment lost 2 bases and the V segment lost 3 bases, leaving 6 bases of the junction unmatched. This chain's CDR3 is CASSDPGGSNYGYTF. The CDR3 DNA reads as TGTGCCAGCAGTGATCCAGGGGGATCAAACTATGGCTACACCTTC.

The chain combines TRBV30 with TRBJ2-7, with D perhaps TRBD1 (5 bases). This CDR3 has 12 residues. Germline CDR1 is GTSNPN and CDR2 is SVGIG (reference sequence). Trimming pared 5 bases from V and 6 bases from J, leaving 14 bases between. CDR3 DNA sequence: TGTGCCTGGGACCAGGGTATTCGCGAGCAGTACTTC. It codes for CAWDQGIREQYF.